This is a list of T cell receptor beta chains from one sample in a study of T cell responses to AZD1222 COVID-19 vaccine. Only in-frame clones appear in the TCRdb table, and some are missing; sequencing was by immunoSEQ multiplex PCR. The table lists around 70,000 clones, around 83% of them singletons, with about 12% in the top ten. The specimen comprised peripheral blood, sampled on day 0 of AZD1222 vaccination. Receptors originate from an adult in good health. CDR3s include the opening cysteine and the closing phenylalanine or tryptophan. A D gene is named only where the DNA matches it firmly. Clone size is shown for a subset of rows, as once, few, many or a class of expanded clone.

V gene	D gene	clone size	J gene	CDR3 DNA	CDR3 protein
TRBV25-1	TRBD2	.	TRBJ2-1	TGTGCCAGCAGTGAATTGGCTAGCGGGGGGGCAAGTGAGCAGTTCTTC	CASSELASGGASEQFF
TRBV6-6	TRBD1	.	TRBJ1-5	TGTGCCAGCAAAACTACGGGACAGCATAGCAATCAGCCCCAGCATTTT	CASKTTGQHSNQPQHF
TRBV4-1	.	.	TRBJ1-1	TGCGCCAGCAGCCAAGACCCCGCGGGACGCATAGACACTGAAGCTTTCTTT	CASSQDPAGRIDTEAFF
TRBV10-3	.	few	TRBJ1-2	TGTGCCACACGAACCGGGACTAACTATGGCTACACCTTC	CATRTGTNYGYTF
TRBV7-8	TRBD2	.	TRBJ2-1	TGTGCCAGCAGCTTAACACGGACTAGCGGGGGGGCTTACAATGAGCAGTTCTTC	CASSLTRTSGGAYNEQFF
TRBV7-2	.	.	TRBJ1-6	TGTGCCGCAAGCGGGCAACCAAATTCACCCCTCCACTTT	CAASGQPNSPLHF
TRBV5-4	.	.	TRBJ2-7	TGTGCCAGCAGCTTGGGACAGGCAACTCCGGACTTC	CASSLGQATPDF
TRBV7-8	.	.	TRBJ1-1	TGTGCCAGCAGCTTTGGGCATTCGAACACTGAAGCTTTCTTT	CASSFGHSNTEAFF
TRBV7-2	TRBD1	.	TRBJ2-7	TGTGCCAGCAGCCCCAACCAACGACAGGGGGCCTACGAGCAGTACTTC	CASSPNQRQGAYEQYF
TRBV29-1	TRBD2	once	TRBJ2-2	TGCAGCGTTGACTCTACAGGGACTAGCGGGGGCTCCCCTAACACCGGGGAGCTGTTTTTT	CSVDSTGTSGGSPNTGELFF
TRBV2	TRBD1	once	TRBJ1-1	TGTGCCAGCAGTGAAATGTATGGGGACAGCTTGAACACTGAAGCTTTCTTT	CASSEMYGDSLNTEAFF
TRBV5-1	TRBD2	.	TRBJ2-5	TGCGCCAGCAGCTTCGGGGGGTACCAAGAGACCCAGTACTTC	CASSFGGYQETQYF
TRBV30	.	few	TRBJ1-4	TGTGCCTGGCACAAAGGCGCACAGGGAAATGAAAAACTGTTTTTT	CAWHKGAQGNEKLFF
TRBV13	TRBD2	.	TRBJ2-7	TGTGCCAGCAGCTCATTAGGGACTAGCGGCTCCTACGAGCAGTACTTC	CASSSLGTSGSYEQYF
TRBV7-9	.	.	TRBJ1-2	TGTGCCAGCAGCTTAGAGGGCTACACCTTC	CASSLEGYTF
TRBV6-5	.	.	TRBJ1-2	TGTGCCAGCAGTTACTCGGTCCGGGGTGGCTACACCTTC	CASSYSVRGGYTF
TRBV12-5	TRBD1	.	TRBJ1-3	TGTGCTAGTGGTCCCAACCTTCCCTTCAGGACAGGGCGAAACACCATATATTTT	CASGPNLPFRTGRNTIYF
TRBV28	TRBD2	.	TRBJ2-7	TGTGCCAGCAGTTTATTTGGTAGCGGGGGGGCGTCCTACGAGCAGTACTTC	CASSLFGSGGASYEQYF
TRBV27	.	.	TRBJ1-1	TGTGCCAGCAGTTTACTGCGGGGAATGAACACTGAAGCTTTCTTT	CASSLLRGMNTEAFF
TRBV7-6	TRBD2	.	TRBJ2-1	TGTGCCAGCAGCCCCCGGAGCGGGGGGGCGAGAGAGCAGTTCTTC	CASSPRSGGAREQFF
TRBV28	.	.	TRBJ2-7	TGTGCCAGCAGCTCAATTGGACTCAGCTCCTACGAGCAGTACTTC	CASSSIGLSSYEQYF
TRBV3-1/TRBV3-2	.	.	TRBJ1-2	TGTGCCAGCAGCCAAGATGCCAGTATCTATGGCTACACCTTC	CASSQDASIYGYTF
TRBV29-1	.	.	TRBJ2-2	TGCAGCGCCTTACTGACAGTAAAAAACACCGGGGAGCTGTTTTTT	CSALLTVKNTGELFF
TRBV7-9	.	.	TRBJ2-7	TGTGCCAGCAGCCTAGAGGGGGACGAGCAGTACTTC	CASSLEGDEQYF
TRBV9	TRBD2	.	TRBJ2-5	TGTGCCAGCAGCGTAGTAGCCGGGGGGGTCGAGACCCAGTACTTC	CASSVVAGGVETQYF
TRBV2	.	.	TRBJ1-6	TGTGCCAGCAGTGAAGAGGGACGGTCACCCCTCCACTTT	CASSEEGRSPLHF
TRBV27	.	few	TRBJ2-3	TGTGCCAGCAGTTTCGGGGTACCACCAGATACGCAGTATTTT	CASSFGVPPDTQYF
TRBV9	TRBD2	once	TRBJ2-7	TGTGCCAGCAGCGTAGGGATAGTGAGCGGGGGGGCCTACGAGCAGTACTTC	CASSVGIVSGGAYEQYF
TRBV6-5	.	.	TRBJ1-4	TGTGCCAGCAGTTCGAACAGAGCAACTAATGAAAAACTGTTTTTT	CASSSNRATNEKLFF
TRBV10-3	TRBD1	.	TRBJ1-2	TGTGCCATCAGTGAGGGACAGGGGATCTACTATGGCTACACCTTC	CAISEGQGIYYGYTF
TRBV9	.	.	TRBJ1-2	TGTGCCAGCAGCCCCACAGGCCTGAATAACTATGGCTACACCTTC	CASSPTGLNNYGYTF
TRBV11-2	TRBD2	.	TRBJ2-6	TGTGCCAGCAGTTCAGGACTAGTTCCCTCTGGGGCCAACGTCCTGACTTTC	CASSSGLVPSGANVLTF
TRBV10-3	.	few	TRBJ2-3	TGTGCCATCAGTGATCCTCTGGTTTCAGCACCAGATAGCACAGATACGCAGTATTTT	CAISDPLVSAPDSTDTQYF
TRBV18	TRBD1	.	TRBJ1-5	TGTGCCAGCTCCGGACAGGGCGATCAGCCCCAGCATTTT	CASSGQGDQPQHF
TRBV28	.	.	TRBJ1-2	TGTGCCAGCAACCGACAGAGAGGGTATGGCTACACCTTC	CASNRQRGYGYTF
TRBV19	TRBD1	.	TRBJ1-2	TGTGCCAGTAGTATCGGGATAGCTGGGACAGGGGGCGACTATGGCTACACCTTC	CASSIGIAGTGGDYGYTF
TRBV9	.	.	TRBJ2-2	TGTGCCAGCAGCGTAGAGATCGGGGAGCTGTTTTTT	CASSVEIGELFF
TRBV19	.	.	TRBJ1-6	TGTGCCAGTAGTATGACAGAAAATTCACCCCTCCACTTT	CASSMTENSPLHF
TRBV5-1	.	once	TRBJ1-6	TGCGCCAGCAAGGATCAGATTAGCAATTCACCCCTCCACTTT	CASKDQISNSPLHF
TRBV3-1/TRBV3-2	.	.	TRBJ2-1	TGTGCCAGCAGCAAGGGGGGGGGTTACAATGAGCAGTTCTTC	CASSKGGGYNEQFF
TRBV11-2	TRBD1	.	TRBJ1-2	TGTGCCAGCAGCTTAGCCCAGGGGGCTTATTATGGCTACACCTTC	CASSLAQGAYYGYTF
TRBV3-1/TRBV3-2	.	.	TRBJ1-5	TGTGCCAGCAGCGGGGGAACTAGCAATCAGCCCCAGCATTTT	CASSGGTSNQPQHF
TRBV7-2	.	once	TRBJ1-2	TGTGCCAGCAGCGAGGACAGAAACTATGGCTACACCTTC	CASSEDRNYGYTF
TRBV3-1/TRBV3-2	.	.	TRBJ1-4	TGTGCCAGCAGCTCCTATGGCCAGGCCTCACGGTTTGGAAAACTGTTTTTT	CASSSYGQASRFGKLFF